This record looks at one TCR beta chain sequence and its context. Its antigen is unknown. The junction departs from germline at one end; a sequencing error may be responsible. Amplification yielded TCR beta CDR3 regions, with RNA transcripts as the source. RT-PCR in the first round (using the HTBI primer set) targeted the TCR CDR3. TCRdb analysed the multiplex PCR reads with MiXCR anew, one entry per CDR3 protein. The sample shows about 640,000 distinct CDR3 sequences, approximately 14% of them seen only once. These data belong to a study of T cells in Graves' hyperthyroidism and ophthalmopathy. General observations from the study: Peripheral blood also featured most of the thyroid clonotypes expanded above 0.001.

Ophthalmopathy in the patients scored at least 3 on Clinical Activity Score and at least 4 on NOSPECS grade, lasting under 3 months. Investigators excluded patients with uncontrolled infection, other autoimmune disease, pregnancy or lactation. Diagnoses were made from clinical symptoms, serum measures (thyroxine and TRAb), thyroid ultrasound and orbital computed tomography. The germline gives CDR1 SGDLS, CDR2 YYNGEE. This CDR3 is built from 16 residues. This clonotype was sampled from a woman between 45 and 60 years old with Graves' ophthalmopathy. Specimen: blood. V gene TRBV9 combines with J gene TRBJ1-6; D gene ambiguous. This CDR3 reads CTSSPGRASNNSPLHF. The CDR3 nucleotides read TGTACCAGCAGTCCCGGGCGGGCGTCCAATAATTCACCCCTCCACTTT.